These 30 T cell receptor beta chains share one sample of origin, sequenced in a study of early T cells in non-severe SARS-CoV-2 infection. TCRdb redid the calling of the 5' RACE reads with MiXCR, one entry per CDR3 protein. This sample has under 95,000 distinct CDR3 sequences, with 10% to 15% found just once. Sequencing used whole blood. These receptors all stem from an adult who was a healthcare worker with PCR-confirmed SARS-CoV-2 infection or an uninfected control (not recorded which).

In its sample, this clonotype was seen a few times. The CDR3 nucleotides are TGTGCCAGCAGCATCCTAGCGGGGGCTAGCACAGATACGCAGTATTTT. Amino acids: CASSILAGASTDTQYF. This chain links TRBV6-1 with TRBJ2-3; 10 bases are a match to TRBD2. Trimming removed 6 bases from V and 0 bases from J; junction bases left unmatched: 6. The germline gives CDR1 MNHNS, CDR2 SASEGT. This CDR3 has 16 amino acids.

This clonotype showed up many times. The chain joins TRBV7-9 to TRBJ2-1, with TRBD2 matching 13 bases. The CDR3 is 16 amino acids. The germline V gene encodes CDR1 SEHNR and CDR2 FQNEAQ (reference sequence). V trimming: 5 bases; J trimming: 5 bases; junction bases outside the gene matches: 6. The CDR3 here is CASSQTSGGPHNEQFF. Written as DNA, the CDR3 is TGTGCCAGCAGCCAGACTAGCGGGGGGCCGCACAATGAGCAGTTCTTC.

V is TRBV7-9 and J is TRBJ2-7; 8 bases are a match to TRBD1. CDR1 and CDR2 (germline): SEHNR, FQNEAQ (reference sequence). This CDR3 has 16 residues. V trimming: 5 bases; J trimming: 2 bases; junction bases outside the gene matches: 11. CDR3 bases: TGTGCCAGCAGCCCAGTCCCAGACAGGGGACCCTACGAGCAGTACTTC. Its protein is CASSPVPDRGPYEQYF.

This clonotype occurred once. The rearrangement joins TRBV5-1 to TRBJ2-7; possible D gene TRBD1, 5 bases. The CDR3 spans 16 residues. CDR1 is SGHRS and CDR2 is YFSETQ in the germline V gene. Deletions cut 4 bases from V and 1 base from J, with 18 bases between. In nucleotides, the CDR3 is TGCGCCAGCAGCCCCGACCCGACCAGGGCTTCCTACGAGCAGTACTTC. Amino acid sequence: CASSPDPTRASYEQYF.

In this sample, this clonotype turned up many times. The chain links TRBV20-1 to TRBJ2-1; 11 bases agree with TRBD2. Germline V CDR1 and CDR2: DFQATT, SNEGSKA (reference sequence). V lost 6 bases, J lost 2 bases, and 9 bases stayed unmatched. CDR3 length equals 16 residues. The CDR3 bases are TGCAGTGCGGTAGCGGGAGGGCCTCCCCCCTACAATGAGCAGTTCTTC. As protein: CSAVAGGPPPYNEQFF.

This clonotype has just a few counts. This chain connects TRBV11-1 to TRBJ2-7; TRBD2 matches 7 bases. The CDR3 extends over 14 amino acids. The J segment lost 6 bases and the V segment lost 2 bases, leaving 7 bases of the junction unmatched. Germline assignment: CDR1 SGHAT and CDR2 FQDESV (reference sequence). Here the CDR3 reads CASSLRRASGEQYF. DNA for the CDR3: TGTGCCAGCAGCTTACGTCGCGCTAGCGGCGAGCAGTACTTC.

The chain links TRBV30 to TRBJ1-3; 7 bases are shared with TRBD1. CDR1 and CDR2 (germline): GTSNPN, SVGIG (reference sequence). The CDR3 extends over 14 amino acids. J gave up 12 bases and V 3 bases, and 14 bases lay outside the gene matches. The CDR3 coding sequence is TGTGCCTGGAGAAAGGTGTCGGCAGGGGGTGGCATATATTTT. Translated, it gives CAWRKVSAGGGIYF.

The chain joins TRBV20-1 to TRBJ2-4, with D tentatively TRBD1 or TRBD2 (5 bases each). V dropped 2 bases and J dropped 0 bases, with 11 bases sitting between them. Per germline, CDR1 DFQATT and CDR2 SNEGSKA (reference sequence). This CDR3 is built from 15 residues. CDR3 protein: CSARSPGTAKNIQYF. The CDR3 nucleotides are TGCAGTGCTAGAAGCCCCGGGACAGCCAAAAACATTCAGTACTTC.

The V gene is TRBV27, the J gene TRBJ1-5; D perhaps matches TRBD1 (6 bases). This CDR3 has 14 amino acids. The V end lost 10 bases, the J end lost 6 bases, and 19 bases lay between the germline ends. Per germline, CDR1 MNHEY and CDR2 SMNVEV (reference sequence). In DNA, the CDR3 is TGTGCCACCCGGATGGGGGGCGAGCGTCAGCCCCAGCATTTT. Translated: CATRMGGERQPQHF.

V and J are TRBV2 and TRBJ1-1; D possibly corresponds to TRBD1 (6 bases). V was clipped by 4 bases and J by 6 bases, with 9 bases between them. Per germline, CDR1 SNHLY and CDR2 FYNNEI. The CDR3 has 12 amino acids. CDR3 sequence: CASSAGAPEAFF. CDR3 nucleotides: TGTGCCAGCAGTGCGGGGGCCCCTGAAGCTTTCTTT.

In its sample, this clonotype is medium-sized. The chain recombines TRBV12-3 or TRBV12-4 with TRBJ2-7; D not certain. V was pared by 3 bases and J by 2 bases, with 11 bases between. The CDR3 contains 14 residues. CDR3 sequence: CASSFVTGPYEQYF. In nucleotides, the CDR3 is TGTGCCAGCAGTTTCGTGACCGGGCCCTACGAGCAGTACTTC.

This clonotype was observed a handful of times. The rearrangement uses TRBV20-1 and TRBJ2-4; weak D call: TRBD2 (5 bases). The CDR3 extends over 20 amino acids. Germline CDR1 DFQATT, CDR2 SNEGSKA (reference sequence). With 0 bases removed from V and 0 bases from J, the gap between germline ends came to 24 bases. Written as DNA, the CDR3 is TGCAGTGCTAGAGATGAGGTGACTTTCCCCGGGGTACTAGCCAAAAACATTCAGTACTTC. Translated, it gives CSARDEVTFPGVLAKNIQYF.

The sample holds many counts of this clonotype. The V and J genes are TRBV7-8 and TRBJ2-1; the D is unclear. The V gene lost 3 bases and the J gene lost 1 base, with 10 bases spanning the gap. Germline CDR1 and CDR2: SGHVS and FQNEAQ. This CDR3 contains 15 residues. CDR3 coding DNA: TGTGCCAGCAGCTTCTTCCTCTCATCCTACAATGAGCAGTTCTTC. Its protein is CASSFFLSSYNEQFF. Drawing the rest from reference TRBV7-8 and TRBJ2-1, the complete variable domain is GAGVSQSPRYKVAKRGQDVALRCDPISGHVSLFWYQQALGQGPEFLTYFQNEAQLDKSGLPSDRFFAERPEGSVSTLKIQRTQQEDSAVYLCASSFFLSSYNEQFFGPGTRLTVL.

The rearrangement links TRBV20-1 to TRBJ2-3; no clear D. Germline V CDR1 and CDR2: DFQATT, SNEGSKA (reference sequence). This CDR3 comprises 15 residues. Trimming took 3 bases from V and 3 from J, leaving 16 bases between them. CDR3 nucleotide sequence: TGCAGTGCTAGGATTATCGGGCCCGTAACAGATACGCAGTATTTT. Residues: CSARIIGPVTDTQYF.

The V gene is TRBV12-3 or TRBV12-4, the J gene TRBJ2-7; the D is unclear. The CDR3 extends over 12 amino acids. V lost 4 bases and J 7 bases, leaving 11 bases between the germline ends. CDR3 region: CASSSMVGEQYF. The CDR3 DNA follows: TGTGCCAGCAGTTCCATGGTGGGGGAGCAGTACTTC.

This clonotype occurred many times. CDR3 amino acids: CASSRPTGWNSPLHF. In nucleotides, the CDR3 is TGTGCCAGCAGCCGCCCGACAGGATGGAATTCACCCCTCCACTTT. V gene TRBV6-5 combines with J gene TRBJ1-6; possible D gene TRBD1, 6 bases. This CDR3 has 15 residues. V dropped 6 bases and J dropped 7 bases, with 16 bases sitting between them. CDR1 is MNHEY and CDR2 is SVGAGI in the germline V gene.

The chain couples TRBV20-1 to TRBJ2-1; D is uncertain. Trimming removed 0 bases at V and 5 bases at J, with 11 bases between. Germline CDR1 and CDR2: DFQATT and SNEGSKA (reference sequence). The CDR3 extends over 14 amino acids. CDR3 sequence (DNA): TGCAGTGCTAGAGATCTCGTACAGAACAATGAGCAGTTCTTC. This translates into CSARDLVQNNEQFF.

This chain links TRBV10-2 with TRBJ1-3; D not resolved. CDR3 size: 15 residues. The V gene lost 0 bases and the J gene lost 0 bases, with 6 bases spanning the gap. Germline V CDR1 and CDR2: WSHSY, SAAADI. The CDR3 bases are TGCGCCAGCAGTGAGTCGGCACTCTCTGGAAACACCATATATTTT. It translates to CASSESALSGNTIYF.

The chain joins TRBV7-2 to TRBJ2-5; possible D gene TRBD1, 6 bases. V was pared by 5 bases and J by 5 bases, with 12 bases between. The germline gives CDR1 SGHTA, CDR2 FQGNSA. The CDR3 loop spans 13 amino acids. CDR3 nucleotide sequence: TGTGCCAGCAGCCGGCGACAGGCGGAGACCCAGTACTTC. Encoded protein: CASSRRQAETQYF.

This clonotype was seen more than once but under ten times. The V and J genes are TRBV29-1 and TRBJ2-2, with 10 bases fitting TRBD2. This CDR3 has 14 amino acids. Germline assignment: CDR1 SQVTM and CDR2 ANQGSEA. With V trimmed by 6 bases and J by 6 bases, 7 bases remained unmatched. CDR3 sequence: CSVAETSGSGELFF. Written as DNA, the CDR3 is TGCAGCGTAGCCGAGACTAGCGGGTCCGGGGAGCTGTTTTTT.

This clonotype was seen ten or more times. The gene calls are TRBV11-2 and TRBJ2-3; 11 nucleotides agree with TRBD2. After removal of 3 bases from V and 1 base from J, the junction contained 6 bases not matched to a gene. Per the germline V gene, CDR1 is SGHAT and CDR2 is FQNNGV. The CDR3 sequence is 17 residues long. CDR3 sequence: CASSLMGLAEGTDTQYF. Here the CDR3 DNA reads TGTGCCAGCAGCTTGATGGGACTAGCGGAGGGCACAGATACGCAGTATTTT.

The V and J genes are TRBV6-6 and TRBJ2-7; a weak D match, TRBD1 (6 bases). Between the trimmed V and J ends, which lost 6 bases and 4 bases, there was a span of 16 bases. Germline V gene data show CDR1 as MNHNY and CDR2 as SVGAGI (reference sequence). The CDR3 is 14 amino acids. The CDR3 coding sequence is TGTGCCAGCAGGATCACAGGGTTAGGGTACGAGCAGTACTTC. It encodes CASRITGLGYEQYF.

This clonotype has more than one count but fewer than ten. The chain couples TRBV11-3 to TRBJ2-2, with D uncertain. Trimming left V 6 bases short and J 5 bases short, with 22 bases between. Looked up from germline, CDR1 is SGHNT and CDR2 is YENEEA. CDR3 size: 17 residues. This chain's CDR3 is CASRPFPLQRTTGELFF. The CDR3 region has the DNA TGTGCCAGCAGACCTTTCCCCCTCCAGCGAACAACCGGGGAGCTGTTTTTT.

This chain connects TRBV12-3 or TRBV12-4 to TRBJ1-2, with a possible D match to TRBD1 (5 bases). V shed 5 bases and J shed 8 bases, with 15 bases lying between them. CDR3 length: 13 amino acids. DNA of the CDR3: TGTGCCAGCAGTCCTCGACAGTGGTACGGCTACACCTTC. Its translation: CASSPRQWYGYTF.

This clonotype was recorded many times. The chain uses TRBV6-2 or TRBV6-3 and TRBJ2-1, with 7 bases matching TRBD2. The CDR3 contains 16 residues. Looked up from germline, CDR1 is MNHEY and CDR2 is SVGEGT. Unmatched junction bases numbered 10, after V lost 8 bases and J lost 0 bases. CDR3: CASVKLGTTSYNEQFF. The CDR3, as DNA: TGTGCCAGCGTAAAGTTGGGGACTACCTCCTACAATGAGCAGTTCTTC.

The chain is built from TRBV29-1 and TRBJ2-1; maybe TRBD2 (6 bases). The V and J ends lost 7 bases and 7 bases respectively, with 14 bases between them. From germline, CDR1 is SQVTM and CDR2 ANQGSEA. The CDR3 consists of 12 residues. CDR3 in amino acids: CSAGTAPNEQFF. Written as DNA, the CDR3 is TGCAGCGCCGGGACTGCCCCAAATGAGCAGTTCTTC.

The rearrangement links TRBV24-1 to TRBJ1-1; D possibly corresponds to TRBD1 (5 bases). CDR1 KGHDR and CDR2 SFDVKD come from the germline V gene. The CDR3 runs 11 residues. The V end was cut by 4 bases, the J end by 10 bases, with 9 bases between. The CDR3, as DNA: TGTGCCACCAGTGAATTGGGGCGAGCTTTCTTT. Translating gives CATSELGRAFF.

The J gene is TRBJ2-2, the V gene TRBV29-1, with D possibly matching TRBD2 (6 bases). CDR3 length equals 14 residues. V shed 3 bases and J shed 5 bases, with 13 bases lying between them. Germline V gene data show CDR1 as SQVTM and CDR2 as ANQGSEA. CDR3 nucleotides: TGCAGCGTTGATTGGGGACTGGTAACCGGGGAGCTGTTTTTT. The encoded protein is CSVDWGLVTGELFF.

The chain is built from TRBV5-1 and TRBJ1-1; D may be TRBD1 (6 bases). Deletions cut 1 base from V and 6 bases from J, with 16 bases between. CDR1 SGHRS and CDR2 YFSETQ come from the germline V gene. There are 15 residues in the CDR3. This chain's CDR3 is CASSLNPQRGSEAFF. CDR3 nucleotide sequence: TGCGCCAGCAGCTTGAATCCCCAAAGGGGGTCTGAAGCTTTCTTT.

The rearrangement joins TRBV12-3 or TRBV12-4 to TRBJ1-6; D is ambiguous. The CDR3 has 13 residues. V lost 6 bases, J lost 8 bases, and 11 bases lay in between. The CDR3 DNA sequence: TGTGCCAGCAGAAGGGTGAGCCATTCACCCCTCCACTTT. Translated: CASRRVSHSPLHF.